The 6 T cell receptor beta chains listed next were all sequenced from one sample in a study of early T cells in non-severe SARS-CoV-2 infection. MiXCR was run by TCRdb on the 5' RACE reads, yielding one entry per CDR3 protein. The data hold 65,000 to 70,000 distinct CDR3 sequences, with about 12% observed a single time. Sequencing was carried out using whole blood. These receptors were taken from an adult who was a healthcare worker with PCR-confirmed SARS-CoV-2 infection or an uninfected control (not recorded which).

V usage is TRBV7-2 and J usage is TRBJ1-1; TRBD1 matches 7 bases. Germline V gives CDR1 SGHTA, CDR2 FQGNSA. V trimming: 5 bases; J trimming: 4 bases; junction bases outside the gene matches: 10. CDR3 length: 15 residues. This chain's CDR3 is CASSPVMTGSTEAFF. As DNA, the CDR3 is TGTGCCAGCAGCCCCGTGATGACAGGGAGCACTGAAGCTTTCTTT.

This clonotype was found many times. This chain uses TRBV5-4 with TRBJ2-3; D possibly corresponds to TRBD1 (5 bases). CDR3 length: 12 amino acids. Between the trimmed V and J ends, which lost 4 bases and 5 bases, there was a span of 8 bases. Germline CDR1 SGHNT, CDR2 YYREEE (reference sequence). As DNA, the CDR3 is TGTGCCAGCAGCCCAGGGCGAGATACGCAGTATTTT. Its translation: CASSPGRDTQYF.

V and J are TRBV27 and TRBJ1-1; possibly TRBD1 for D (6 bases). The V gene lost 3 bases and the J gene lost 0 bases, with 11 bases spanning the gap. Germline CDR1 and CDR2: MNHEY and SMNVEV (reference sequence). This CDR3 is built from 15 residues. The CDR3 region has the DNA TGTGCCAGCAGTTTGGGACACCGCTTGAACACTGAAGCTTTCTTT. It translates to CASSLGHRLNTEAFF.

This clonotype appeared a few times. The J gene is TRBJ2-7, the V gene TRBV24-1; possibly TRBD2 for D (7 bases). The V gene's germline CDR1 is KGHDR and CDR2 SFDVKD. With 2 bases removed from V and 1 base from J, the gap between germline ends came to 14 bases. This CDR3 is 16 amino acids long. Written as DNA, the CDR3 is TGTGCCACCAGTGATTGTGGCGGGGGCTTATCCTACGAGCAGTACTTC. This gives the protein CATSDCGGGLSYEQYF.

This clonotype was counted at least ten times. The chain recombines TRBV18 with TRBJ1-6; D remains ambiguous. Trimming shortened V by 9 bases and J by 0 bases, and 9 bases separated the two germline ends. This CDR3 has 14 residues. Germline V gene data show CDR1 as KGHSH and CDR2 as LQKENI. The CDR3 DNA reads as TGTGCCAGTTGGCCGGGCTCCTATAATTCACCCCTCCACTTT. Its translation: CASWPGSYNSPLHF. The full variable domain, completed using reference TRBV18 and TRBJ1-6, is NAGVMQNPRHLVRRRGQEARLRCSPMKGHSHVYWYRQLPEEGLKFMVYLQKENIIDESGMPKERFSAEFPKEGPSILRIQQVVRGDSAAYFCASWPGSYNSPLHFGNGTRLTVT.

This clonotype was picked up a small number of times. The chain employs TRBV7-2 and TRBJ1-2; D call uncertain. Germline V gene data show CDR1 as SGHTA and CDR2 as FQGNSA. Trimming cost V 0 bases and J 8 bases, with 16 bases left between them. This CDR3 region has 15 residues. The CDR3 protein is CASSLAGSASGGYTF. The CDR3, as DNA: TGTGCCAGCAGCTTAGCGGGGTCCGCTTCGGGAGGCTACACCTTC.